The 22 T cell receptor beta chains given below trace back to one sample, sequenced in a study of beta chain features in type 1 diabetes. Whole-study results and caveats: TCRB CDR3s were moderately but significantly shorter in Type 1 diabetes patients in all four CD4+ subsets.

No antigens are known for them. The isolated RNA, all of it, was reverse transcribed, so expressed TCRB transcripts were what got sequenced. Clones were read by immunoSEQ multiplex PCR, and TCRdb kept only the in-frame ones, dropping some. Of 40,000 or so clones in the sample, approximately 70% were seen once. The sample taken for sequencing was Tregs from blood. The origin of the receptors is a woman in her late teens or twenties with type 1 diabetes.

This chain's CDR3 is CASKADWYEQYF. CDR3 DNA: TGTGCCAGCAAGGCGGACTGGTACGAGCAGTACTTC. The J gene is TRBJ2-7, the V gene TRBV28, with D maybe TRBD2 (5 bases). The V gene's germline CDR1 is MDHEN and CDR2 SYDVKM. The CDR3 consists of 12 residues. V lost 7 bases and J 4 bases, leaving 11 bases between the germline ends.

The chain uses TRBV10-2 and TRBJ1-2, with D perhaps TRBD1 (5 bases). The CDR3 loop spans 12 amino acids. Germline V gene sequence: CDR1 WSHSY, CDR2 SAAADI. Trimming took off 7 bases at V and 8 bases at J, with 14 bases between the two ends. The CDR3 bases are TGCGCCAGCACGGACCGCACAGGCGGCTACACCTTC. The encoded protein is CASTDRTGGYTF.

This clone has only a few counts. This sequence joins TRBV2 and TRBJ1-6; D is unclear. Trimming took off 6 bases at V and 8 bases at J, with 5 bases between the two ends. This CDR3 contains 11 residues. Germline lookup yields CDR1 SNHLY and CDR2 FYNNEI. The CDR3 DNA reads as TGTGCCAGCAGGACATATTCACCCCTCCACTTT. It specifies CASRTYSPLHF.

This chain joins TRBV30 and TRBJ2-7; TRBD2 agrees at 11 bases. Germline V lookup: CDR1 GTSNPN, CDR2 SVGIG (reference sequence). This CDR3 is built from 13 residues. V trimming: 0 bases; J trimming: 6 bases; junction bases outside the gene matches: 1. The DNA for the CDR3 is TGTGCCTGGAGTGTCCTAGCGGGAGGCGAGCAGTACTTC. It encodes CAWSVLAGGEQYF.

This clone occurred a few times. The V and J genes are TRBV7-9 and TRBJ1-2; D may be TRBD1 (6 bases). CDR3 length: 15 residues. Germline V gene sequence: CDR1 SEHNR, CDR2 FQNEAQ (reference sequence). The V gene lost 1 base and the J gene lost 4 bases, with 13 bases spanning the gap. The CDR3 sequence: CASSLVVDSLYGYTF. CDR3 bases: TGTGCCAGCAGCTTAGTAGTGGACAGCCTCTATGGCTACACCTTC.

The chain carries TRBV2 and TRBJ1-1, with D hard to call. Germline lookup yields CDR1 SNHLY and CDR2 FYNNEI. The V end was cut by 6 bases, the J end by 3 bases, with 11 bases between. The CDR3 extends over 13 amino acids. CDR3 nucleotides: TGTGCCAGCAGAAGGAGCGCGGACACTGAAGCTTTCTTT. As protein: CASRRSADTEAFF.

The chain links TRBV7-3 to TRBJ2-5; D is unresolved. The ends were cut back, 2 bases at V and 0 bases at J, with 4 bases in the middle. The length of the CDR3 is 13 residues. The germline V gene has CDR1 SGHTA and CDR2 FQGTGA. The CDR3 sequence is CASSLAYQETQYF. The CDR3 bases are TGTGCCAGCAGCTTAGCGTACCAAGAGACCCAGTACTTC.

The V and J genes are TRBV7-9 and TRBJ2-3, with TRBD2 identical over 9 bases. The CDR3 spans 15 residues. Germline V gene lookup returns CDR1 SEHNR and CDR2 FQNEAQ (reference sequence). Unmatched junction bases numbered 5, after V lost 2 bases and J lost 5 bases. The CDR3 region is CASSLSGGLVDTQYF. DNA for the CDR3: TGTGCCAGCAGCTTAAGCGGGGGGCTGGTAGATACGCAGTATTTT.

The sample holds a few counts of this clone. This chain connects TRBV7-2 to TRBJ1-2; a possible D gene is TRBD1 (5 bases). The CDR3 has 17 amino acids. Deletions cut 3 bases from V and 2 bases from J, with 19 bases between. In germline, CDR1 is SGHTA, CDR2 FQGNSA. This chain's CDR3 is CASSLVRGLYTNYGYTF. DNA for the CDR3: TGTGCCAGCAGCTTGGTACGGGGACTTTATACGAACTATGGCTACACCTTC.

J is TRBJ1-2 and V is TRBV25-1, with D perhaps matching TRBD1 (5 bases). This CDR3 contains 15 residues. Germline values: CDR1 MGHDK, CDR2 SYGVNS. V lost 3 bases to trimming and J lost 2 bases, with 13 bases between them. CDR3 in DNA: TGTGCCAGCAGTGACGGAGGGGCAGGCAACTATGGCTACACCTTC. This translates into CASSDGGAGNYGYTF.

The chain has TRBV7-9 and TRBJ2-1, with D tentatively TRBD2 (6 bases). Per germline, CDR1 SEHNR and CDR2 FQNEAQ (reference sequence). This CDR3 comprises 16 residues. The V end lost 0 bases, the J end lost 4 bases, and 13 bases lay between the germline ends. CDR3 sequence: CASSLARSGLYNEQFF. The CDR3 DNA reads as TGTGCCAGCAGCTTAGCTCGTAGCGGTCTTTACAATGAGCAGTTCTTC.

The V and J genes are TRBV7-2 and TRBJ2-7, with 9 bases aligning to TRBD2. With V trimmed by 6 bases and J by 3 bases, 18 bases remained unmatched. Germline V gene data show CDR1 as SGHTA and CDR2 as FQGNSA. The CDR3 runs 18 residues. The CDR3 region has the DNA TGTGCCAGCAGGCTCCAAAACCCTGGGGGGACTAGCTTCTACGAGCAGTACTTC. It encodes CASRLQNPGGTSFYEQYF. The variable domain in full, with the rest retrieved from reference TRBV7-2 and TRBJ2-7, is GAGVSQSPSNKVTEKGKDVELRCDPISGHTALYWYRQSLGQGLEFLIYFQGNSAPDKSGLPSDRFSAERTGGSVSTLTIQRTQQEDSAVYLCASRLQNPGGTSFYEQYFGPGTRLTVT.

V usage is TRBV6-6 and J usage is TRBJ2-5, with 7 bases aligning to TRBD1. The length of the CDR3 is 14 residues. The ends lost 7 bases at V and 2 bases at J; junction bases unmatched: 7. Germline V gene data show CDR1 as MNHNY and CDR2 as SVGAGI (reference sequence). CDR3 bases: TGTGCCAGCACCCTTGACAGGGTACAAGAGACCCAGTACTTC. This sequence encodes CASTLDRVQETQYF.

V and J are TRBV19 and TRBJ2-3; 7 bases line up with TRBD2. CDR3 length: 13 amino acids. Germline assignment: CDR1 LNHDA and CDR2 SQIVND (reference sequence). Trimming at V came to 5 bases and at J to 6 bases, leaving 5 bases not matched to a gene. The CDR3 sequence is CASSRSGGDTQYF. CDR3 bases: TGTGCCAGTAGTCGGTCCGGGGGGGATACGCAGTATTTT.

J is TRBJ2-7 and V is TRBV7-2; perhaps TRBD2 as D (6 bases). Germline assignment: CDR1 SGHTA and CDR2 FQGNSA. The CDR3 is made up of 13 amino acids. V was pared by 4 bases and J by 6 bases, with 13 bases between. CDR3 bases: TGTGCCAGCAGCTCATCCGGGAGCGGCGAGCAGTACTTC. This sequence encodes CASSSSGSGEQYF.

The chain employs TRBV4-2 and TRBJ1-1; possible D gene TRBD1, 5 bases. The CDR3 covers 16 residues. V was trimmed by 3 bases and J by 5 bases, leaving 19 bases between them. The germline V gene encodes CDR1 LGHNA and CDR2 YNFKEQ. The CDR3 nucleotides are TGTGCCAGCAGCCAGGGCGGGGCAGGATGGGTAACTGAAGCTTTCTTT. Translated, it gives CASSQGGAGWVTEAFF.

This clone has just a few counts. The rearrangement uses TRBV5-1 and TRBJ1-1; D unresolved. The CDR3 spans 14 residues. V was trimmed by 4 bases and J by 1 base, leaving 11 bases between them. The V gene's germline CDR1 is SGHRS and CDR2 YFSETQ. CDR3 DNA sequence: TGCGCCAGCAGCAGAGACACAACGAACACTGAAGCTTTCTTT. Protein sequence: CASSRDTTNTEAFF.

This chain joins TRBV6-6 and TRBJ2-7, with TRBD1 matching over 7 bases. The V gene's germline CDR1 is MNHNY and CDR2 SVGAGI (reference sequence). CDR3 length: 13 amino acids. V was clipped by 5 bases and J by 3 bases; unmatched bases: 4. The CDR3 coding sequence is TGTGCCAGCAGTAGGGACAGAAACTACGAGCAGTACTTC. Residues: CASSRDRNYEQYF.

The chain employs TRBV7-2 and TRBJ1-5; tentative D call: TRBD1 (6 bases). V shed 1 base and J shed 6 bases, with 13 bases lying between them. This CDR3 has 15 amino acids. Germline lookup yields CDR1 SGHTA and CDR2 FQGNSA. The CDR3 sequence is CASSLDRTTGQPQHF. The CDR3 DNA reads TGTGCCAGCAGCTTAGACCGTACGACAGGTCAGCCCCAGCATTTT.

The gene calls are TRBV5-1 and TRBJ1-2; 8 positions match TRBD1. Germline V gene sequence: CDR1 SGHRS, CDR2 YFSETQ. V lost 4 bases, J lost 0 bases, and 5 bases stayed unmatched. CDR3 length equals 15 residues. The CDR3 sequence is CASSPRDRPNYGYTF. The DNA of the CDR3 is TGCGCCAGCAGCCCAAGGGACAGGCCTAACTATGGCTACACCTTC.

The rearrangement uses TRBV7-2 and TRBJ2-2; D may be TRBD2 (5 bases). Germline assignment: CDR1 SGHTA and CDR2 FQGNSA. V lost 1 base and J 13 bases, leaving 19 bases between the germline ends. The CDR3 extends over 15 amino acids. The CDR3 spells CASSLEVAPRAGLFF. The CDR3 DNA reads as TGTGCCAGCAGCTTAGAGGTTGCCCCCCGGGCGGGGCTGTTTTTT.

This chain connects TRBV5-5 to TRBJ2-2, with TRBD1 identical over 10 bases. With V trimmed by 3 bases and J by 6 bases, 8 bases remained unmatched. This CDR3 comprises 16 residues. CDR1 SGHKS and CDR2 YYEKEE come from the germline V gene (reference sequence). The CDR3 region has the DNA TGTGCCAGCAGCTCTCTTTGGACAGGGGGGCCCGGGGAGCTGTTTTTT. It yields the protein CASSSLWTGGPGELFF. Supplemented by reference TRBV5-5 and TRBJ2-2, the full variable domain reads DAGVTQSPTHLIKTRGQQVTLRCSPISGHKSVSWYQQVLGQGPQFIFQYYEKEERGRGNFPDRFSARQFPNYSSELNVNALLLGDSALYLCASSSLWTGGPGELFFGEGSRLTVL.